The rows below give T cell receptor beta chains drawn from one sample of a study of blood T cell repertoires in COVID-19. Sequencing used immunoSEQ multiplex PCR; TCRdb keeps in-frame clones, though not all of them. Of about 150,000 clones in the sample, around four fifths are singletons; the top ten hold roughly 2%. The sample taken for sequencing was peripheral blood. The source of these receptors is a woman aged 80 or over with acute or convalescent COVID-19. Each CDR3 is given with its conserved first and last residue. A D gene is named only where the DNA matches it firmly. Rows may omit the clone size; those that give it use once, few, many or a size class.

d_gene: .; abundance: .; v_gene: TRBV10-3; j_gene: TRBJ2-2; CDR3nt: TGTGCCATCCGCAGCACCGGGGAGCTGTTTTTT; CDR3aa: CAIRSTGELFF
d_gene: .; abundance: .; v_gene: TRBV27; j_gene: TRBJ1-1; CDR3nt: TGTGCCAGCAGGACCCAGCCGGGCACTGAAGCTTTCTTT; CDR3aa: CASRTQPGTEAFF
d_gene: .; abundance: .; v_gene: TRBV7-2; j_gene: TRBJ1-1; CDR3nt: TGTGCCAGCAGCTTAGTGGTCGGGAACACTGAAGCTTTCTTT; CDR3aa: CASSLVVGNTEAFF
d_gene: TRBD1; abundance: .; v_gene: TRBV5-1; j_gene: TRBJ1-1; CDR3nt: TGCGCCAGCAGCTCACAGGGGTTTGACACTGAAGCTTTCTTT; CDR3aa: CASSSQGFDTEAFF
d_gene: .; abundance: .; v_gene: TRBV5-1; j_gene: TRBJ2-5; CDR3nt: TGCGCCAGCAGCTTGCTGGGGGGTGGAGCCCAAGAGACCCAGTACTTC; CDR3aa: CASSLLGGGAQETQYF
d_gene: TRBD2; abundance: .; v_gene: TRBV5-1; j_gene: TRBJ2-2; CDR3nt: TGCGCCAGCAGCCGACTAGCGGGAGGGCTCAACACCGGGGAGCTGTTTTTT; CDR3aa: CASSRLAGGLNTGELFF
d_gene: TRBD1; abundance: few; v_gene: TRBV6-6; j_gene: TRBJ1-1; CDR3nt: TGTGCCAGCAGTCAACTGGGACAGGGAGCTGAAGCTTTCTTT; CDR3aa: CASSQLGQGAEAFF
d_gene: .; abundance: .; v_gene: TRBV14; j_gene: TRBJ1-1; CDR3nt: TGTGCCAGCAGCATTCAGATGAACACTGAAGCTTTCTTT; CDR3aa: CASSIQMNTEAFF
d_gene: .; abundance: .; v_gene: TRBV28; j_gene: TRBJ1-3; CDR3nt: TGTGCCAGCAGTTTAAGGGGTGACACCATATATTTT; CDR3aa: CASSLRGDTIYF
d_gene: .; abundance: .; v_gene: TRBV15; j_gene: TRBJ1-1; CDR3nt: TGTGCCACCAGCAGAGATGGGGGGGGGATGAACACTGAAGCTTTCTTT; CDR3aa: CATSRDGGGMNTEAFF
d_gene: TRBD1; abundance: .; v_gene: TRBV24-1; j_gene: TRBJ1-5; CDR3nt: TGTGCCACCAGTGGCCCCGGGACAGTGAATCAGCCCCAGCATTTT; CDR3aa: CATSGPGTVNQPQHF
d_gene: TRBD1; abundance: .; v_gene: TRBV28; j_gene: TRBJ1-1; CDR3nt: TGTGCCAGCAGCCTAGACAGGGTTGAAGCTTTCTTT; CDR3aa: CASSLDRVEAFF
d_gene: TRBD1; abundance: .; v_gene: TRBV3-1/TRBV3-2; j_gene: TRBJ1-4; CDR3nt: TGTGCCAGCAGCCAGGGACAGGGGGCTCTGAGTGAAAAACTGTTTTTT; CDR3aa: CASSQGQGALSEKLFF
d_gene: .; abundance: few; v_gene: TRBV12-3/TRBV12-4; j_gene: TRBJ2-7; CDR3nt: TGTGCCAGCAGGAGACAGAGCTCCTACGAGCAGTACTTC; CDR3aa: CASRRQSSYEQYF
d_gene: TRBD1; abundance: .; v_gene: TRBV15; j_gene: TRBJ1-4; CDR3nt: TGTGCCACCAGCGTAGACAGGGGGCGAACTGAAAAACTGTTTTTT; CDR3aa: CATSVDRGRTEKLFF
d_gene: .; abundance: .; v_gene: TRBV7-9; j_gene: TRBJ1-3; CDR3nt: TGTGCCACAGCCGGGACAAGGGGCCGGGGCTCTGGAAACACCATATATTTT; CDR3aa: CATAGTRGRGSGNTIYF
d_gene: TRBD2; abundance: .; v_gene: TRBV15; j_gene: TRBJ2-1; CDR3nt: TGTGCCACCAGCAGAGAGGGGCTAGCGGGGGGAAATGAGCAGTTCTTC; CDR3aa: CATSREGLAGGNEQFF
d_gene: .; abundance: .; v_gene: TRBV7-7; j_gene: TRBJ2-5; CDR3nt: TGTGCCAGCAGCTTAGTAGGGTCGGGAACGGAGACCCAGTACTTC; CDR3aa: CASSLVGSGTETQYF
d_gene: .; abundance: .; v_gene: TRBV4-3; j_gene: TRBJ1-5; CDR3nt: TGCGCCAGCAGTCGCGCAGCGAATAGCAATCAGCCCCAGCATTTT; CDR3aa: CASSRAANSNQPQHF
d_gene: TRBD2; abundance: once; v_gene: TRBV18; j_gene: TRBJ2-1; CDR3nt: TGTGCCAGCTCACCTACCGGGACTAGCGGGAGCTCCTACAATGAGCAGTTCTTC; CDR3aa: CASSPTGTSGSSYNEQFF
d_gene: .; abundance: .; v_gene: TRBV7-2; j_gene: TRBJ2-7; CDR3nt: TGTGCCAGCAGCCCCCGGACTGGCTCCTACGAGCAGTACTTC; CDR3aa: CASSPRTGSYEQYF
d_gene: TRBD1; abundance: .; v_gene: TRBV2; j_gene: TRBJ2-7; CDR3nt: TGTGCCAGCAGTTCACAGGGGTACAGCTCCTACGAGCAGTACTTC; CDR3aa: CASSSQGYSSYEQYF
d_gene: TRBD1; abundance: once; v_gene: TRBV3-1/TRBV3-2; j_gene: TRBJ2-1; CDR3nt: TGTGCCAGCAGCCGCCTCGACAGGGCCAATGAGCAGTTCTTC; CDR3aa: CASSRLDRANEQFF
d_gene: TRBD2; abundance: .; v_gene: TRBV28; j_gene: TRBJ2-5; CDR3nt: TGTGCCAGCAGTTTAGGGGGTCTAGCGGGTTTTGGGGAGACCCAGTACTTC; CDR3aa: CASSLGGLAGFGETQYF
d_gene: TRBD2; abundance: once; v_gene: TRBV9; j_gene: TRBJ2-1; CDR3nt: TGTGCCAGCAGCGTAGGACTAGCGGGGGCCTACAATGAGCAGTTCTTC; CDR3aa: CASSVGLAGAYNEQFF
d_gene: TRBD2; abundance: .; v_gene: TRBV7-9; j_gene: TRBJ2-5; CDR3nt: TGTGCCAGCAGTCCTAGCTTAGCGGGGGGGCTTGAGACCCAGTACTTC; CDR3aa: CASSPSLAGGLETQYF
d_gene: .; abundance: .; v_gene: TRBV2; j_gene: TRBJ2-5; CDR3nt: TGTGCCAGCAGTGTTAGAAGTGCTGGGACCCAGTACTTC; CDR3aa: CASSVRSAGTQYF
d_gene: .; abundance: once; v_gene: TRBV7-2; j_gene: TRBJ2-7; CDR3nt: TGTGCCAGCAGCTTACCGAGGGGGTCCCCCGGCGAGCAGTACTTC; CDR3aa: CASSLPRGSPGEQYF
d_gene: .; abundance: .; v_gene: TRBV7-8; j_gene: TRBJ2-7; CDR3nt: TGTGCCAGCAGTATTAACAGGGGAGGTACGGGAGAGCAGTACTTC; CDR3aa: CASSINRGGTGEQYF
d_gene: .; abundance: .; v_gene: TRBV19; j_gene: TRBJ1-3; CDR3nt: TGTGCCAGTAGTATTCGTCGAGCAGGGTCTAAGAGTTCTGGAAACACCATATATTTT; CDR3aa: CASSIRRAGSKSSGNTIYF
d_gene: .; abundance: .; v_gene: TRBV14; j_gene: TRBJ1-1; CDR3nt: TGTGCCAGCAGCCAAAAGTTAGGACAGATGAACACTGAAGCTTTCTTT; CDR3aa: CASSQKLGQMNTEAFF
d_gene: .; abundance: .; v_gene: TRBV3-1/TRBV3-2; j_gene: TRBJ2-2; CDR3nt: TGTGCCAGCAGCCAAGATACAGTTTCCGGGGAGCTGTTTTTT; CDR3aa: CASSQDTVSGELFF
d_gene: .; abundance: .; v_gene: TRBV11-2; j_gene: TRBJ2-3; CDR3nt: TGTGCCAGCAGCTTAGATCGGGCAGGGGGGAACACAGATACGCAGTATTTT; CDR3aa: CASSLDRAGGNTDTQYF
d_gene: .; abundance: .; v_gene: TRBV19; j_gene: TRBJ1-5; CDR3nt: TGTGCCAGTAGTATAGAGACAGGAGGACGGCAGCCCCAGCATTTT; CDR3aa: CASSIETGGRQPQHF
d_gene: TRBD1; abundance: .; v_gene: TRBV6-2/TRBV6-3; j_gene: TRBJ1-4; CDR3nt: TGTGCCAGCAGCGAAAGGACAGGGGGCGCGAGGGGAAATGAAAAACTGTTTTTT; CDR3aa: CASSERTGGARGNEKLFF
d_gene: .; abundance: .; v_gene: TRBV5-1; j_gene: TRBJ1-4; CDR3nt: TGCGCCAGCAGATTCGGGAGGGGACCTAATGAAAAACTGTTTTTT; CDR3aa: CASRFGRGPNEKLFF
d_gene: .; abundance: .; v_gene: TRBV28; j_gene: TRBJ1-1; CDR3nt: TGTGCCAGCAGTCTTCGGCGGGACCTTGAAGCTTTCTTT; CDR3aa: CASSLRRDLEAFF
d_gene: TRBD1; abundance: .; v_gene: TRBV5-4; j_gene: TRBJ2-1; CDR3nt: TGTGCCAGCAGCCTAACAGGGGCGGATGAGCAGTTCTTC; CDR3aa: CASSLTGADEQFF
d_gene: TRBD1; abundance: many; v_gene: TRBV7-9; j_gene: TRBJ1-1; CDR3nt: TGTGCCAGCAGCCAGGGACAGTATGCTGAAGCTTTCTTT; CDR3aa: CASSQGQYAEAFF
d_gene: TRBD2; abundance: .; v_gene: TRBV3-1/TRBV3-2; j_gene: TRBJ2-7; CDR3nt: TGTGCCAGCAGCCAAGCTAGCGGGGGTTCCTACGAGCAGTACTTC; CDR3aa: CASSQASGGSYEQYF
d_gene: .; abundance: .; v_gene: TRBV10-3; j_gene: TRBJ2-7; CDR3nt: TGTGCCATCAGTGCCTCAAGGCAGGGTGAATCCTACGAGCAGTACTTC; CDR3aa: CAISASRQGESYEQYF
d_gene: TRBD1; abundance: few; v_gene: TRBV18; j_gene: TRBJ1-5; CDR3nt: TGTGCCAGCTCACCACCATGGACAGGGGCTGGGAATCAGCCCCAGCATTTT; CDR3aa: CASSPPWTGAGNQPQHF
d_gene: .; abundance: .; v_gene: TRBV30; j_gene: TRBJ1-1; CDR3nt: TGTGCCTGGGACCCTGGGGACATAGGGGCTTTCTTT; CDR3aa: CAWDPGDIGAFF
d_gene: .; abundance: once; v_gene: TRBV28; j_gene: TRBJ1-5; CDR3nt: TGTGCCAGCCAAGAGAGCAATCAGCCCCAGCATTTT; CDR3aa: CASQESNQPQHF
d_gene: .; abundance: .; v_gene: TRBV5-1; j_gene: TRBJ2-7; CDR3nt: TGCGCCAGCAGTCGCCATCCTAGTGATTCCTACGAGCAGTACTTC; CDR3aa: CASSRHPSDSYEQYF
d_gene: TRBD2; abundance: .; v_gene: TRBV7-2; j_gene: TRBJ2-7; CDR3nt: TGTGCCAGCCAGCGGGAGGGATACGAGCAGTACTTC; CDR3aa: CASQREGYEQYF
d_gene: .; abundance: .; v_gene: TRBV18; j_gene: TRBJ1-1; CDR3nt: TGTGCCAGCTCACCACCGGCAGGTGAGAACACTGAAGCTTTCTTT; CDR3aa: CASSPPAGENTEAFF
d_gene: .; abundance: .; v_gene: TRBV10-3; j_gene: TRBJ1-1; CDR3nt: TGTGCCATCAGTGATCCTCCGGGGGTCACTGAAGCTTTCTTT; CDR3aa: CAISDPPGVTEAFF
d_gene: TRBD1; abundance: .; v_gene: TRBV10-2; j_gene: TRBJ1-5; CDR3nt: TGCGCCAGCCGGGCAGGGGGCGACCAGCCCCAGCATTTT; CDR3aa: CASRAGGDQPQHF
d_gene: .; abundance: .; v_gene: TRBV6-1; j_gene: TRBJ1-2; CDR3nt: TGTGCCAGCAGTGACGGGATTGGACAGGGCTACACCTTC; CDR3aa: CASSDGIGQGYTF
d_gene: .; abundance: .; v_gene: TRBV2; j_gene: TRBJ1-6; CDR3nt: TGTGCCAGCCGGGAGGGGGGCGCGTATTCACCCCTCCACTTT; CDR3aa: CASREGGAYSPLHF
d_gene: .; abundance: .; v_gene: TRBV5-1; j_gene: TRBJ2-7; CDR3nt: TGCGCCAGCAGCTTGACGGCAGCGGGCACATACGAGCAGTACTTC; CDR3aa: CASSLTAAGTYEQYF
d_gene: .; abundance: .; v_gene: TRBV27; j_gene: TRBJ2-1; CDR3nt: TGTGCCAGCAGTTTAGGAGGCTTCTCAACATTTACCTACAATGAGCAGTTCTTC; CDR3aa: CASSLGGFSTFTYNEQFF
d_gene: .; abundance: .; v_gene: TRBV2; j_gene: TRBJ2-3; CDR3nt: TGTGCCAGCAGTCCCTTTAGGGGGTTTGATACGCAGTATTTT; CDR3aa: CASSPFRGFDTQYF